This T cell receptor (beta chain) came from a study of early T cells in non-severe SARS-CoV-2 infection listed by TCRdb under 2021. Background for the entire study: Bulk RNA from unsorted whole blood was used for TCR sequencing, so alpha and beta chains could not be paired.

Relative to germline, V is missing 4 bases and J is missing 4 bases, with 7 bases of the junction outside any gene match. According to the germline V gene, CDR1 reads SGHTA and CDR2 reads FQGTGA. The CDR3 measures 15 amino acids from cysteine to phenylalanine. Only the CDR3 DNA is retained, 45 bases long and in frame from the first base. Ten or more counts support this clonotype. What this receptor recognizes is not known. Within one base of it there is no much larger clone, and no base qualities were kept. A case-control design nested within a healthcare worker cohort in London, UK, was used, with weekly nasopharyngeal swab PCR tests and blood sampling performed. Healthcare workers were enrolled in the week of the UK lockdown, from 23 to 31 March 2020, and were followed every week for up to roughly 16 weeks. Beyond this particular receptor, the publication reports: Matching against VDJdb was skewed toward anti-spike CD8 responses, likely underestimated virus-specific expansions, and missed private and CD4 specificities.

Libraries were made using 5' RACE. Sequencing used a NextSeq 500. Unique molecular identifiers were attached to individual cDNA molecules in the TCR library protocol so that sequencing error and PCR bias could be corrected. Sequencing covered both TCR alpha and beta chains, and within each sample the abundances of alpha and beta sequences were tightly co-correlated. In the original analysis: Decombinator V4 was used to annotate the V gene, J gene and CDR3 of the TCR sequences. Expanded TCRs were defined as changing significantly between any two time points under a Poisson model with p below 0.0001. TCR abundances were normalised to the total number of TCRs sequenced per sample and were expressed as counts per million. MAIT TCRs were defined by TRAV1-2 paired with TRAJ12, TRAJ20 or TRAJ33, and iNKT TCRs by TRAV10 paired with TRAJ18. A search of VDJdb, accessed on 1 November 2021, was run for TCRs annotated to CMV, EBV and SARS-CoV-2, with TCRs annotated for multiple antigens excluded. TCRdb reanalyzed the raw reads on its own, using fastp at Q25 for trimming and MiXCR for clone calling, and kept in-frame beta chains. All rows with the same CDR3 protein become a single entry with the most common DNA and genes. The V and J calls shown here were made by TCRdb, not taken from the authors' results. This sample lists 40,000 to 45,000 distinct CDR3 sequences; more than 10% were detected once. Approximately 15% of the sample is held by the ten biggest clonotypes.

The origin of this receptor is an adult who was a healthcare worker with PCR-confirmed SARS-CoV-2 infection or an uninfected control (not recorded which). The chain was built from TRBV7-3 and TRBJ2-1, with 7 junctional bases fitting TRBD1. The specimen sequenced was whole blood. The nucleotides read TGTGCCAGCAGCTACGACAGGGAACGATACAATGAGCAGTTCTTC. Its product reads: CASSYDRERYNEQFF.